This TCR beta chain was obtained from a study of T-cell reconstitution after alpha-beta-depleted transplantation in children listed by TCRdb under 2016. The study in broad terms: Using TCR repertoire profiling, the study followed T-cell immune reconstitution in a quantitative way in children after TCRalphabeta/CD19-depleted allogeneic hematopoietic cell transplantation. What the research found in general, with its limitations: About two months after transplant, the apparently early recovery of alphabetaT-cell counts reportedly depended on just several hundred clones that had expanded rapidly and came from non-depleted graft cells. The high TCRbeta diversity at day 60 in some patients was ascribed to recipient T cells and intrathymic progenitors that had survived conditioning. Hyperexpanded clone frequencies declined over subsequent months; after one year, T-cell counts and TCRbeta diversity were mostly attributed to newly produced T cells.

The treatment or condition label of this sample denotes: allogeneic hematopoietic cell transplantation with graft depleted of TCRalphabeta T cells and CD19 B cells. TCRalphabeta/CD19-depleted allogeneic hematopoietic cell grafts were given to the transplant recipients, all of whom were children. This clonotype was counted a few times. Its antigen is not yet known. Base quality data are lacking; no much larger clone is found one base away. The library was made by PCR. Sequencing was performed on an Illumina HiSeq 2500. TCR library preparation used molecular barcoding, with unique molecular identifiers applied to normalize quantification of the TCRbeta repertoire. TCRdb trimmed public reads at Q25 via fastp, called clones via MiXCR and kept in-frame beta chains. Rows are unified per CDR3 protein, each entry keeping the most common DNA and genes. The table for this sample lists about 200,000 distinct CDR3 sequences; about 8.2% of them were counted only once. The ten top clones hold 35% of the sample.

V is reduced by 5 bases and J by 6 bases, leaving a spacing of 13 bases between them. CDR1 DFQATT and CDR2 SNEGSKA were looked up in the germline V gene (reference sequence). There are 12 amino acids in the CDR3, from cysteine to phenylalanine inclusive. Only the CDR3 part of the read is kept: 36 bases, read in frame from the first base. The source is a male patient between 2 and 10 years old who had a stem cell transplant for acute myeloid leukemia, so the T cells may come from the graft donor. Recombination joined TRBV20-1 with TRBJ1-2; no D gene can be assigned with confidence. Specimen: PBMCs, mostly from graft donor cells, collected 360 days after TCRalphabeta/CD19-depleted stem cell transplant. The DNA is as follows: TGCAGTGCTTCGGACGGGAAGGATGGCTACACCTTC. This translates into CSASDGKDGYTF.